One sample yielded the 12 T cell receptor beta chains listed below, sequenced in a study of T cell repertoires in chronic hepatitis B. The repertoire was sequenced with immunoSEQ multiplex PCR; TCRdb's copy has only in-frame clones and lacks some. The profile covers some 460 clones, with around four fifths appearing a single time and roughly 14% taken by the ten largest. The sequenced material came from HBV polymerase (pol387) epitope-specific CD8+ T cells from PBMCs. These receptors were collected from a human donor with chronic hepatitis B virus infection.

The CDR3 region is CASSAVLAGYEQYF. CDR3 coding DNA: TGTGCCAGCAGTGCGGTGCTAGCGGGATACGAGCAGTACTTC. This sequence joins TRBV2 and TRBJ2-7; 9 positions match TRBD2. V was pared by 4 bases and J by 4 bases, with 5 bases of the junction left unmatched. Germline lookup yields CDR1 SNHLY and CDR2 FYNNEI. There are 14 residues in the CDR3.

Remarks on this clone: At one of its ends the junction is not consistent with the germline gene, which may arise from a read error. V and J are TRBV19 and TRBJ2-3; 12 positions match TRBD2. CDR3 length: 16 amino acids. The germline V gene encodes CDR1 LNHDA and CDR2 SQIVND (reference sequence). CDR3 amino acids: CASGIMTSGRGDTQYF. The CDR3 DNA sequence: TGTGCCAGTGGTATTATGACTAGCGGGAGAGGGGATACGCAGTATTTT.

This clone has just one count. This chain links TRBV7-9 with TRBJ2-3; TRBD1 is a possible D gene (5 bases). Trimming cost V 5 bases and J 3 bases, with 12 bases left between them. The CDR3 extends over 14 amino acids. Germline CDR1 and CDR2: SEHNR and FQNEAQ (reference sequence). The CDR3 bases are TGTGCCAGCAGCGGCAGGGATGGGACAGATACGCAGTATTTT. Translation gives CASSGRDGTDTQYF.

This chain links TRBV7-9 with TRBJ2-1, with 10 bases matching TRBD2. Looked up from germline, CDR1 is SEHNR and CDR2 is FQNEAQ (reference sequence). The CDR3 runs 15 residues. The trim removed 5 bases at V and 3 bases at J, leaving 4 bases unmatched. The CDR3 nucleotides read TGTGCCAGCAGCCAAGGGACTAGCGACTACAATGAGCAGTTCTTC. It yields the protein CASSQGTSDYNEQFF.

The CDR3 DNA reads TGCAGCGTTGCAGTCGTTCCCGGGGAGCTGTTTTTT. Its protein product is CSVAVVPGELFF. The chain employs TRBV29-1 and TRBJ2-2; D is uncertain. The CDR3 contains 12 residues. Deletions cut 4 bases from V and 6 bases from J, with 9 bases between. Looked up from germline, CDR1 is SQVTM and CDR2 is ANQGSEA.

This chain joins TRBV2 and TRBJ1-2; 9 bases map to TRBD1. Germline CDR1 SNHLY, CDR2 FYNNEI. The CDR3 totals 15 residues. Trimming at V came to 4 bases and at J to 8 bases, leaving 11 bases not matched to a gene. CDR3 nucleotides: TGTGCCAGCAGTGGCAAATGGGACAGGGTCGACGGCTACACCTTC. This translates into CASSGKWDRVDGYTF.

In DNA form, the CDR3 reads TGTGCCAGCAGTTCAATCAAAGGGACAGGGACTCTACGGCCCCAGCATTTT. Translation gives CASSSIKGTGTLRPQHF. This chain joins TRBV7-2 and TRBJ1-5; 9 bases fit TRBD1. Trimming removed 6 bases from V and 9 bases from J; junction bases left unmatched: 18. Germline CDR1 SGHTA, CDR2 FQGNSA. CDR3 length equals 17 residues.

This rearrangement joins TRBV9 to TRBJ1-2, with D unclear. The CDR3 sequence is 18 residues long. V was trimmed by 1 base and J by 1 base, leaving 20 bases between them. Germline loops: CDR1 SGDLS, CDR2 YYNGEE. In nucleotides, the CDR3 is TGTGCCAGCAGCGTAAACCCCTTGGGATTCTGGGATAACTATGGCTACACCTTC. It translates to CASSVNPLGFWDNYGYTF.

J is TRBJ2-7 and V is TRBV27; TRBD2 aligns across 9 bases. This CDR3 has 16 residues. Germline CDR1 is MNHEY and CDR2 is SMNVEV (reference sequence). The V gene end was trimmed by 6 bases and the J gene end by 1 base; junction bases not matched to a gene: 10. CDR3 sequence (DNA): TGTGCCAGCAGCCCCGTGCCAAGCGGGAGGTCCTACGAGCAGTACTTC. The encoded protein is CASSPVPSGRSYEQYF.

This clone has only a few counts. This chain connects TRBV7-9 to TRBJ1-5; no firm D call. The germline gives CDR1 SEHNR, CDR2 FQNEAQ (reference sequence). This CDR3 comprises 12 residues. V was trimmed by 5 bases and J by 6 bases, leaving 8 bases between them. CDR3 in amino acids: CASSRLGQPQHF. The CDR3 DNA follows: TGTGCCAGCAGCCGCTTGGGTCAGCCCCAGCATTTT.

This rearrangement joins TRBV7-8 to TRBJ2-5; D perhaps matches TRBD2 (5 bases). V gave up 2 bases and J gave up 7 bases, with 20 bases separating them. Germline lookup yields CDR1 SGHVS and CDR2 FQNEAQ. The CDR3 extends over 16 amino acids. In nucleotides, the CDR3 is TGTGCCAGCAGCTTAAGGACTCCGGGCACCCCTGGGACCCAGTACTTC. It specifies CASSLRTPGTPGTQYF. The variable domain in full, with the rest retrieved from reference TRBV7-8 and TRBJ2-5, is GAGVSQSPRYKVAKRGQDVALRCDPISGHVSLFWYQQALGQGPEFLTYFQNEAQLDKSGLPSDRFFAERPEGSVSTLKIQRTQQEDSAVYLCASSLRTPGTPGTQYFGPGTRLLVL.

The chain uses TRBV11-2 and TRBJ2-7, with 7 positions matching TRBD2. The length of the CDR3 is 14 residues. In germline, CDR1 is SGHAT, CDR2 FQNNGV. V shed 4 bases and J 4 bases; nucleotides not matched to a gene: 7. CDR3 DNA: TGTGCCAGCAGCTCTGCGGGAGACGGGTACGAGCAGTACTTC. Its protein is CASSSAGDGYEQYF.